This TCR beta chain was captured in a study of radiotherapy plus CTLA-4 blockade in lung cancer (dated by TCRdb to between 2017 and 2018). In the study overall: Objective responses were observed in about 17% of enrolled patients, and disease control was achieved in around 30%. The research as a whole found: TCR clones derived from tumors expanded in peripheral blood after treatment with radiotherapy and ipilimumab. Early dynamic changes in blood T cell clones, together with increased serum interferon-beta after radiation, were reported as the strongest predictors of response.

About this clone: This receptor's antigen is unknown. The record has no base qualities; no much larger clone is one base away.

Its CDR3 holds 14 amino acids, cysteine through phenylalanine. The read is trimmed to its CDR3 DNA, 42 bases read in frame from base 1. According to the germline V gene, CDR1 reads KGHSH and CDR2 reads LQKENI. Trimming leaves V shorter by 6 bases and J shorter by 1 base, with the junction holding 3 bases beyond the gene matches. Focal radiation therapy combined with CTLA-4 blockade (ipilimumab) was tested in patients with chemo-refractory metastatic non-small-cell lung cancer. Library preparation was by the immunoSEQ multiplex PCR assay. TCRdb took this table from immuneACCESS and kept in-frame rearrangements with V and J called. Such tables lack part of the clones; where checked against another copy, unresolved V genes explain under half of the gap, and the rest is unexplained. The sample has 65,000 to 100,000 clones on record, around 83% of them singletons. 0.82% of the sample goes to the ten largest clones.

The receptor comes from a human donor with non-small cell lung cancer who had stable disease on radiotherapy plus ipilimumab. This receptor chain uses TRBV18 and TRBJ1-1; 9 bases in the junction line up with TRBD1. The sample was peripheral blood, taken from a patient treated with radiotherapy plus ipilimumab. The DNA is TGTGCCAGCTCCCGACAGGGGGGGAACACTGAAGCTTTCTTT. The encoded protein is CASSRQGGNTEAFF.